Listed below are T cell receptor beta chains from one sample, sequenced in a study of blood T cell repertoires in COVID-19. The repertoire was sequenced with immunoSEQ multiplex PCR; TCRdb's copy has only in-frame clones and lacks some. The repertoire has about 180,000 clones, 80% to 90% of them found once; the top ten carry approximately 10%. The specimen sequenced was peripheral blood. The receptors were sampled from a woman of 80 years or more with COVID-19, enrolled during active disease. Both conserved end residues are part of each CDR3. A D gene is named only where the DNA matches it firmly. Clone size is given for some rows only: seen once, a few or many times, or a class if the clone is expanded.

j_call clone_size d_call v_call cdr3_aa cdr3_nt
TRBJ1-6 few NA TRBV9 CASSVDGRGSSPLHF TGTGCCAGCAGCGTAGACGGCAGGGGAAGTTCACCCCTCCACTTT
TRBJ1-3 NA NA TRBV19 CASSIPGALISSGNTIYF TGTGCCAGTAGTATTCCAGGCGCCCTGATTAGCTCTGGAAACACCATATATTTT
TRBJ1-1 few NA TRBV28 CASSLYLGGRTEAFF TGTGCCAGCAGTTTATACCTGGGGGGGAGGACTGAAGCTTTCTTT
TRBJ2-1 NA NA TRBV5-6 CASSAGWPYNEQFF TGTGCCAGCAGCGCGGGTTGGCCCTACAATGAGCAGTTCTTC
TRBJ2-5 NA TRBD2 TRBV30 CAWELAGGPQETQYF TGTGCCTGGGAACTAGCGGGGGGCCCTCAAGAGACCCAGTACTTC
TRBJ2-7 NA NA TRBV5-1 CASSEGWTASYEQYF TGCGCCAGCAGCGAGGGGTGGACAGCCTCCTACGAGCAGTACTTC
TRBJ1-2 NA NA TRBV29-1 CSVEEVQGGYTF TGCAGCGTTGAAGAAGTGCAGGGTGGCTACACCTTC
TRBJ2-1 NA NA TRBV21-1 CASRDHFGTSFEQFF TGTGCCAGCAGGGATCATTTCGGGACATCATTTGAGCAGTTCTTC
TRBJ2-1 NA TRBD2 TRBV7-9 CASSPRATSFSEQFF TGTGCCAGCAGCCCGAGGGCGACTAGCTTCAGTGAGCAGTTCTTC
TRBJ2-7 few TRBD1 TRBV6-2/TRBV6-3 CASSTGTGGKGEQYF TGTGCCAGCAGTACCGGGACAGGGGGTAAGGGCGAGCAGTACTTC
TRBJ2-2 NA TRBD2 TRBV6-5 CASSYSREGPAGELFF TGTGCCAGCAGTTACTCTCGGGAGGGCCCCGCCGGGGAGCTGTTTTTT
TRBJ2-7 NA NA TRBV27 CASSTTGTWTYEQYF TGTGCCAGCAGTACGACCGGGACATGGACCTACGAGCAGTACTTC
TRBJ2-7 NA TRBD2 TRBV2 CASSELAGSYEQYF TGTGCCAGCAGTGAGCTAGCGGGATCCTACGAGCAGTACTTC
TRBJ2-7 NA TRBD2 TRBV7-2 CASSLRNSGSYGYEQYF TGTGCCAGCAGCCTGCGGAATAGCGGGAGTTATGGCTACGAGCAGTACTTC
TRBJ2-1 NA NA TRBV12-3/TRBV12-4 CASSRNWAPEQFF TGTGCCAGCAGCCGGAATTGGGCCCCTGAGCAGTTCTTC
TRBJ1-2 few NA TRBV10-1 CASSELPPIDNCYGYTF TGCGCCAGCAGTGAGTTACCGCCAATTGACAACTGCTATGGCTACACCTTC
TRBJ1-1 NA NA TRBV6-5 CASRVTGIGTEAFF TGTGCCAGCAGGGTAACAGGGATAGGCACTGAAGCTTTCTTT
TRBJ2-1 medium-sized TRBD1 TRBV27 CASRAGQGGLNEQFF TGTGCCAGCAGGGCGGGACAGGGGGGTCTGAATGAGCAGTTCTTC
TRBJ2-1 few TRBD2 TRBV14 CASRRTGWTSGAYNEQFF TGTGCCAGCAGACGGACAGGGTGGACTAGCGGAGCTTACAATGAGCAGTTCTTC
TRBJ2-7 NA TRBD1 TRBV5-1 CASSYLGGQGSHEQYF TGCGCCAGCAGCTATTTGGGGGGACAGGGATCCCACGAGCAGTACTTC
TRBJ1-2 NA TRBD1 TRBV2 CASRQGAYGYTF TGTGCCAGCAGGCAGGGGGCCTATGGCTACACCTTC
TRBJ1-2 NA TRBD1 TRBV29-1 CSVIQGVYGYTF TGCAGCGTAATACAGGGGGTCTATGGCTACACCTTC
TRBJ1-4 NA NA TRBV4-1 CASSQVQSLGFAEKLFF TGCGCCAGCAGCCAAGTACAATCCCTAGGTTTTGCGGAAAAACTGTTTTTT
TRBJ2-1 NA NA TRBV5-4 CASSGGATEQFF TGTGCCAGCAGCGGGGGGGCCACTGAGCAGTTCTTC